The clone carrying this T cell receptor (beta chain) was seen only once. Its antigen is not known. CDR3 length: 10 amino acids. The germline CDR1 and CDR2 sequences are MGHDK and SYGVNS. This sample was taken from a study of lymphopenia after photon versus proton radiotherapy. Whole-study findings and limits: After the lymphocyte nadir, photon-treated repertoires showed oligoclonal expansion, especially of CD8+ Temra cells. Under photons, naive T cells and diversity fell while effector/memory populations rose. Larger post-nadir TCR diversity loss correlated inversely with survival in deceased patients.

Here immunoSEQ multiplex PCR was the method, and the copy in TCRdb shows in-frame clones only, minus some. The sample lists under 65,000 clones; roughly 84% were seen once. This TCR was recovered from a man aged 55 to 69 with pancreatic cancer. The chain links TRBV25-1 to TRBJ2-5; unclear D gene. The J call may be wrong; the DNA end is better matched by TRBJ2-7. Specimen: peripheral blood, collected from a patient treated with proton-based radiotherapy. CDR3 coding DNA: TGTGCCAGCAGTGACCACGAGCAGTACTTC. It specifies CASSDHEQYF.